This TCR beta chain originates from a study of blood T cell repertoires in COVID-19 (dated by TCRdb to the early 2020s). Describing the broader study: Samples covering the acute and convalescent phases of COVID-19 were provided by collaborators in the United States, Italy and Spain. Subjects who had been exposed to COVID-19, were actively infected with it, or had recovered from it provided the deeply sampled blood TCRbeta repertoires that made up the dataset. Where available, HLA class I and class II types were taken from metadata supplied by the sample provider and were not determined by assay-based typing. The samples were drawn from two sources: the first 160 participants of the ongoing ImmuneRACE study, and 950 to 1,500 subjects contributed by 6 global collaborators. The sample metadata nearly always contained a de-identified subject ID, COVID-19 status, age in years and sex. The repertoires were made available in a free public database intended to serve as a resource for research on the immune response to SARS-CoV-2. The material from the prospective study consisted of cDNA or gDNA derived from T cells, B-cell-depleted T cells, or PBMCs. On the study overall, not on this receptor specifically: How much clinical and demographic metadata was included differed by source and by participant, and the metadata was provided uncurated.

As to this clone: The clone's antigen remains unknown. Base-call qualities are not available, and no considerably larger clone is one nucleotide away.

The germline V gene (reference sequence) specifies LNHNV as CDR1 and YYDKDF as CDR2. At the junction V is shortened by 1 base and J by 3 bases; bases outside the gene matches: 5. The CDR3 goes from the cysteine to the phenylalanine over 17 residues. Only the CDR3 region is kept as DNA, spanning 51 bases read in frame from base 1. The immunoSEQ Assay, a bias-controlled multiplex PCR, was used to amplify TCRbeta CDR3 regions from genomic DNA. The authors' pipeline ran thus. Nucleated cell counts per sample were estimated from amplification of reference gene primers within the assay. To quantify the absolute abundance of each unique TCRbeta CDR3 rearrangement, sequence reads were collapsed and filtered. For each sample, productive Simpson clonality was calculated by taking the square root of Simpson's diversity index across productive rearrangements. The table comes from immuneACCESS by way of TCRdb, which keeps in-frame sequences with V and J called. Part of the clones is missing from these tables; in studies checked, under half for an unresolved V gene and the rest for unknown reasons. That table gives V, J and clone size, and the DNA gave D and trimming. The sample table records more than 200,000 clones; around 85% of these occur just once. The top ten clones comprise about 8% of the sample.

Collaborating institutions collected whole blood in K2EDTA tubes following their own protocols. Collaborator samples were shipped for TCRbeta analysis as frozen whole blood, isolated PBMCs, or DNA extracted from either sample type. The source is a woman over 75 with acute or convalescent COVID-19. Sequenced input: peripheral blood. Recombination linked TRBV15 to TRBJ2-1; TRBD2 lines up with 11 middle nucleotides. The DNA sequence is as follows: TGTGCCACCAGCAGAGGCGGGCTAGCGGGGGGCTACAATGAGCAGTTCTTC. The encoded protein is CATSRGGLAGGYNEQFF.